Listed here are 27 T cell receptor beta chains from one sample, sequenced in a study of beta chain features in type 1 diabetes. The sequenced template was cDNA made from the entire isolated RNA. Produced via immunoSEQ multiplex PCR; TCRdb's table is partial and in-frame only. This sample has nearly 250,000 clones, with under 70% found just once. The specimen was naive CD4+ T cells from blood. These receptors were obtained from a man aged 30 to 45 in good health.

This clone has only a few counts. V and J are TRBV10-1 and TRBJ2-1; D assignment may be TRBD1 or TRBD2 (5 bases each). The CDR3 spans 16 residues. The germline V and J ends were trimmed by 0 bases and 4 bases, with 13 bases remaining between them. Germline CDR1 and CDR2: WNHNN and SYGVQD (reference sequence). Here the CDR3 reads CASSESRGSLYNEQFF. For the CDR3, the DNA is TGCGCCAGCAGTGAGTCGAGGGGCTCCTTATACAATGAGCAGTTCTTC.

The chain uses TRBV6-5 and TRBJ2-1; TRBD1 matches 10 bases. Per germline, CDR1 MNHEY and CDR2 SVGAGI. After removal of 2 bases from V and 12 bases from J, the junction contained 10 bases not matched to a gene. There are 15 residues in the CDR3. The CDR3 spells CASSYNGDRGLAQFF. The CDR3 region has the DNA TGTGCCAGCAGTTACAATGGGGACAGGGGACTCGCGCAGTTCTTC.

This clone was observed a handful of times. Other DNA sequences of this sample code for an identical CDR3. The rearrangement joins TRBV30 to TRBJ2-5; TRBD2 might be the D (6 bases). CDR3 length: 14 amino acids. Trimming took 0 bases from V and 5 from J, leaving 13 bases between them. CDR1 and CDR2 (germline): GTSNPN, SVGIG (reference sequence). The CDR3 DNA is TGTGCCTGGAGTGTAAGGCCCGGAGGGGAGACCCAGTACTTC. Protein: CAWSVRPGGETQYF.

The V and J genes are TRBV15 and TRBJ2-1; 9 bases are a match to TRBD2. The V segment lost 3 bases and the J segment 4 bases; nucleotides outside the gene matches: 4. CDR1 is LNHNV, CDR2 YYDKDF, per germline (reference sequence). The CDR3 runs 15 residues. CDR3 amino acids: CATSSWTSEYNEQFF. In DNA, the CDR3 is TGTGCCACCAGCAGCTGGACTAGCGAATACAATGAGCAGTTCTTC.

V gene TRBV6-1 combines with J gene TRBJ2-5; weak D call: TRBD2 (6 bases). This CDR3 has 13 amino acids. CDR1 and CDR2 from the germline V gene are MNHNS and SASEGT. Trimming shortened V by 3 bases and J by 2 bases, and 7 bases separated the two germline ends. Written as DNA, the CDR3 is TGTGCCAGCAGTGAGGGGACTCAAGAGACCCAGTACTTC. Its protein is CASSEGTQETQYF.

This clone was observed a handful of times. The J gene is TRBJ2-7, the V gene TRBV29-1; D is uncertain. The CDR3 totals 13 residues. Germline CDR1 and CDR2: SQVTM and ANQGSEA. Trimming shortened V by 4 bases and J by 3 bases, and 13 bases separated the two germline ends. The CDR3 DNA sequence: TGCAGCGTTGTTGAGACGCTAGGCTACGAGCAGTACTTC. Translation: CSVVETLGYEQYF.

The rearrangement uses TRBV29-1 and TRBJ2-1; 7 bases are shared with TRBD2. Germline trimming cut 4 bases from V and 6 bases from J; bases unmatched to any gene: 6. Germline lookup yields CDR1 SQVTM and CDR2 ANQGSEA. CDR3 size: 13 residues. CDR3 loop: CSVGLAVPNEQFF. The CDR3 DNA is TGCAGCGTTGGGCTAGCGGTCCCCAATGAGCAGTTCTTC.

In its sample, this clone was seen a few times. This chain joins TRBV2 and TRBJ2-3, with no clear D. Between the trimmed V and J ends, which lost 5 bases and 0 bases, there was a span of 9 bases. The germline CDR1 and CDR2 sequences are SNHLY and FYNNEI. The CDR3 runs to 14 residues. The CDR3 DNA is TGTGCCAGCAGTTTTCTACTGAGCACAGATACGCAGTATTTT. Protein: CASSFLLSTDTQYF.

Note on this clone: The same CDR3 arises from other DNA sequences in this sample as well. The chain employs TRBV18 and TRBJ2-7; tentatively, D is TRBD1 or TRBD2 (5 bases each). The V end was cut by 2 bases, the J end by 3 bases, with 5 bases between. CDR1 and CDR2 from the germline V gene are KGHSH and LQKENI. This CDR3 has 12 amino acids. The DNA of the CDR3 is TGTGCCAGCTCACCAGGGGGCTACGAGCAGTACTTC. It codes for CASSPGGYEQYF.

This clone was seen a few times. The rearrangement links TRBV15 to TRBJ1-6; possibly TRBD1 for D (6 bases). The CDR3 contains 16 residues. Germline loops: CDR1 LNHNV, CDR2 YYDKDF (reference sequence). V was trimmed by 2 bases and J by 10 bases, leaving 18 bases between them. The CDR3 sequence is CATSRSRDTRRSPLHF. CDR3 sequence (DNA): TGTGCCACCAGCAGATCCCGGGACACCCGGAGGTCACCCCTCCACTTT.

This clone was detected a few times. The J gene is TRBJ2-1, the V gene TRBV7-8, with 9 bases matching TRBD2. V gave up 5 bases and J gave up 3 bases; unmatched junction bases: 5. CDR1 and CDR2 from the germline V gene are SGHVS and FQNEAQ. The CDR3 runs 15 residues. The CDR3 DNA follows: TGTGCCAGCAGCCAACGTAGCGGGGGCTACAATGAGCAGTTCTTC. Protein: CASSQRSGGYNEQFF.

The chain carries TRBV7-9 and TRBJ2-7; D unresolved. V was shortened by 2 bases and J by 1 base, with 12 bases between the two germline ends. The V gene's germline CDR1 is SEHNR and CDR2 FQNEAQ (reference sequence). This CDR3 is 15 amino acids long. CDR3 DNA: TGTGCCAGCAGCTTATCCAAGGACCGATCCTACGAGCAGTACTTC. Its translation: CASSLSKDRSYEQYF.

The V and J genes are TRBV9 and TRBJ2-2, with a tentative D call TRBD2 (5 bases). Germline V gives CDR1 SGDLS, CDR2 YYNGEE. The CDR3 totals 15 residues. Trimming pared 0 bases from V and 7 bases from J, leaving 13 bases between. The CDR3 region has the DNA TGTGCCAGCAGCGTAGGGCACGGGAATGACGGGGAGCTGTTTTTT. This gives the protein CASSVGHGNDGELFF.

The CDR3 is CSVEPGRGNTIYF. The CDR3 DNA sequence: TGCAGCGTTGAACCTGGACGCGGAAACACCATATATTTT. The chain links TRBV29-1 to TRBJ1-3; D is unclear. Trimming stripped 2 bases from V and 4 bases from J, with 9 bases between. The CDR3 is 13 residues long. Germline V gene data show CDR1 as SQVTM and CDR2 as ANQGSEA.

The V and J genes are TRBV14 and TRBJ2-1, with D perhaps TRBD1 (5 bases). V was shortened by 1 base and J by 9 bases, with 13 bases between the two germline ends. CDR3 length: 14 amino acids. Germline lookup yields CDR1 SGHDN and CDR2 FVKESK. The CDR3 nucleotides read TGTGCCAGCAGCCAAGCGCTCCAGGGAACTGAGCAGTTCTTC. It translates to CASSQALQGTEQFF.

The chain has TRBV30 and TRBJ2-5, with D tentatively TRBD1 (6 bases). The DNA end favors TRBJ2-7, so the J call may be wrong. CDR3 size: 13 residues. CDR1 and CDR2 from the germline V gene are GTSNPN and SVGIG (reference sequence). CDR3 loop: CAWSLGHGYEQYF. The CDR3 DNA sequence: TGTGCCTGGAGCCTGGGACACGGCTACGAGCAGTACTTC.

The chain combines TRBV6-1 with TRBJ1-1; D remains ambiguous. Trimming removed 3 bases at V and 0 bases at J, with 8 bases between. Germline V gene lookup returns CDR1 MNHNS and CDR2 SASEGT. The CDR3 contains 14 residues. CDR3 nucleotides: TGTGCCAGCAGTGAGTTCGGGATGAACACTGAAGCTTTCTTT. Amino acid sequence: CASSEFGMNTEAFF.

The chain joins TRBV28 to TRBJ2-6, with D possibly being TRBD1 (5 bases). The CDR3 spans 14 residues. Germline V lookup: CDR1 MDHEN, CDR2 SYDVKM. V was clipped by 6 bases and J by 2 bases, with 8 bases between them. The CDR3 DNA sequence: TGTGCCAGCAGCCCAGGGCCTGGGGCCAACGTCCTGACTTTC. It encodes CASSPGPGANVLTF.

The rearrangement uses TRBV29-1 and TRBJ2-1; TRBD2 might be the D (5 bases). This CDR3 has 12 residues. Trimming took 7 bases from V and 5 from J, leaving 12 bases between them. Germline V lookup: CDR1 SQVTM, CDR2 ANQGSEA. Here the CDR3 DNA reads TGCAGCGGGAGGTACCGGGACAATGAGCAGTTCTTC. Its protein is CSGRYRDNEQFF.

V gene TRBV30 combines with J gene TRBJ1-5, with D perhaps matching TRBD1 (6 bases). Trimming pared 2 bases from V and 3 bases from J, leaving 11 bases between. CDR1 is GTSNPN, CDR2 SVGIG, per germline (reference sequence). The CDR3 has 14 amino acids. The CDR3 DNA is TGTGCCTGGAGTTTAGGACAGATCAATCAGCCCCAGCATTTT. This sequence encodes CAWSLGQINQPQHF.

CDR3 protein: CATSDRDRGYNEQFF. CDR3 bases: TGTGCCACCAGCGACCGGGACAGGGGTTACAATGAGCAGTTCTTC. The chain couples TRBV15 to TRBJ2-1, with 10 bases that match TRBD1. The germline V gene has CDR1 LNHNV and CDR2 YYDKDF (reference sequence). The junction had 5 bases not matched to a gene; V was cut back by 5 bases and J by 4 bases. The CDR3 length is 15 residues.

The table lists this clone with a few counts. The chain joins TRBV18 to TRBJ2-1; TRBD2 matches at 13 bases. The V and J ends lost 2 bases and 10 bases, in that order; junction bases with no gene match: 5. The CDR3 is made up of 15 amino acids. CDR1 and CDR2 from the germline V gene are KGHSH and LQKENI. The CDR3 nucleotides read TGTGCCAGCTCACCAGGACTAGCGGGAGTTCAGGAGCAGTTCTTC. Protein: CASSPGLAGVQEQFF.

This clone was counted between two and nine times. In nucleotides, the CDR3 is TGCGCCAGCAGCCAACTAGGGGTTGGCACTGAAGCTTTCTTT. It specifies CASSQLGVGTEAFF. The chain joins TRBV4-3 to TRBJ1-1, with D possibly TRBD1 on 5 matching bases. The CDR3 length is 14 residues. Germline V gene lookup returns CDR1 LGHNA and CDR2 YSLEER. The V and J ends lost 2 bases and 4 bases respectively, with 11 bases between them.

This rearrangement joins TRBV23-1 to TRBJ2-1; D is unclear. TRBV23-1 is labeled an ORF, and its function is uncertain. V gave up 6 bases and J gave up 0 bases, with 12 bases separating them. There are 15 residues in the CDR3. CDR3 coding DNA: TGCGCCAGCAGCGGACGCCCTGTCTCCTACAATGAGCAGTTCTTC. It translates to CASSGRPVSYNEQFF.

The sample holds one count of this clone. This chain uses TRBV28 with TRBJ2-1, with D possibly matching TRBD2 (7 bases). Germline V lookup: CDR1 MDHEN, CDR2 SYDVKM. CDR3 length: 14 amino acids. Between the trimmed V and J ends, which lost 6 bases and 2 bases, there was a span of 11 bases. CDR3 residues: CASRGGRTYNEQFF. CDR3 bases: TGTGCCAGCAGGGGGGGGCGGACCTACAATGAGCAGTTCTTC.

V is TRBV15 and J is TRBJ2-5; 7 bases align to TRBD1. Germline V CDR1 and CDR2: LNHNV, YYDKDF (reference sequence). The CDR3 has 14 residues. V gave up 2 bases and J gave up 7 bases; unmatched junction bases: 7. The CDR3 sequence: CATSRPGTARTQYF. CDR3 in DNA: TGTGCCACCAGCAGACCTGGGACAGCTCGGACCCAGTACTTC. Looking up the rest from reference TRBV15 and TRBJ2-5 gives the full variable domain: DAMVIQNPRYQVTQFGKPVTLSCSQTLNHNVMYWYQQKSSQAPKLLFHYYDKDFNNEADTPDNFQSRRPNTSFCFLDIRSPGLGDTAMYLCATSRPGTARTQYFGPGTRLLVL.

The J gene is TRBJ1-2, the V gene TRBV30; D unresolved. CDR1 is GTSNPN, CDR2 SVGIG, per germline (reference sequence). The CDR3 consists of 12 residues. Trimming stripped 3 bases from V and 11 bases from J, with 16 bases between. The CDR3 sequence: CAWSIGSTEYTF. The CDR3, as DNA: TGTGCCTGGAGCATCGGCAGCACAGAGTACACCTTC.